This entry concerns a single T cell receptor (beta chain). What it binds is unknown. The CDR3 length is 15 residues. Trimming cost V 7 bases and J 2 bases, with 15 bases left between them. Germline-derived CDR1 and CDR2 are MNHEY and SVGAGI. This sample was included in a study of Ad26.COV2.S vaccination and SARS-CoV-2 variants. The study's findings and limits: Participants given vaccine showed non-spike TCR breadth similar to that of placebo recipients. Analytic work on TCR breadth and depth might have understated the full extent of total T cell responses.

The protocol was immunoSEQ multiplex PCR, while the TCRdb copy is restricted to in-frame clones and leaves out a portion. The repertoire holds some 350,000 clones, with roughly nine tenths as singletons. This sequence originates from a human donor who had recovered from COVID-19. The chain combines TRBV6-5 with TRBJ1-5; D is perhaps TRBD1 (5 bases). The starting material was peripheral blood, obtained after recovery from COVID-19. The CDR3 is CASTWGVGGNQPQHF. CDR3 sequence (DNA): TGTGCCAGCACCTGGGGGGTAGGGGGCAATCAGCCCCAGCATTTT.